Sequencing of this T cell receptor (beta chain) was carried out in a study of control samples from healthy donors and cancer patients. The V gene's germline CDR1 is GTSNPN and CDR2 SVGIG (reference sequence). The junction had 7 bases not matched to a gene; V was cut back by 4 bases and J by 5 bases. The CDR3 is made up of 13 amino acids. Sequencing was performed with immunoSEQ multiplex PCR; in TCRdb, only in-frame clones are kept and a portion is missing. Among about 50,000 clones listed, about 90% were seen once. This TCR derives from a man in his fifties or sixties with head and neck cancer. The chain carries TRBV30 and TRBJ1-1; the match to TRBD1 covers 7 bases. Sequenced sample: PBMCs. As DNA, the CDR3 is TGTGCCTGGACGAGCAGGGGGTGGACTGAAGCTTTCTTT. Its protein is CAWTSRGWTEAFF. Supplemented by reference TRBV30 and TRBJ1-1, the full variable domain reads SQTIHQWPATLVQPVGSPLSLECTVEGTSNPNLYWYRQAAGRGLQLLFYSVGIGQISSEVPQNLSASRPQDRQFILSSKKLLLSDSGFYLCAWTSRGWTEAFFGQGTRLTVV.